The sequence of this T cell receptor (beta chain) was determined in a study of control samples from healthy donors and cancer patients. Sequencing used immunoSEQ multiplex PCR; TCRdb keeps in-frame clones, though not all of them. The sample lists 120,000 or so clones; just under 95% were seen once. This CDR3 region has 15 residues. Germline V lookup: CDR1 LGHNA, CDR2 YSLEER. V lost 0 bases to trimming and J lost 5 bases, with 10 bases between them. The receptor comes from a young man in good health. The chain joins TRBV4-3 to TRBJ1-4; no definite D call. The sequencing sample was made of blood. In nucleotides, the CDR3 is TGCGCCAGCAGCCAAGAGCGAGCCTTAAATGAAAAACTGTTTTTT. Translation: CASSQERALNEKLFF.